These 6 T cell receptor beta chains were all obtained from the same sample, sequenced in a study of PD-1 blockade in classical Hodgkin lymphoma. This table comes from immunoSEQ multiplex PCR, and its TCRdb copy is limited to in-frame clones, with some not included. The sample has 25,000 to 35,000 clones; just over 70% are singletons. Every patient was affected by relapse after autologous stem cell transplantation, while exposure to brentuximab vedotin was not uniform. Source: peripheral blood mononuclear cells (PBMCs), taken before the second cycle of nivolumab. These receptors came from a human donor with classical Hodgkin lymphoma.

The chain carries TRBV19 and TRBJ1-1; TRBD1 matches 12 bases. CDR3 size: 17 residues. V lost 7 bases and J lost 5; bases outside the gene matches: 14. CDR1 is LNHDA and CDR2 is SQIVND in the germline V gene (reference sequence). The CDR3 sequence: CASIPSGTGGAWTEAFF. For the CDR3, the DNA is TGTGCCAGTATCCCATCCGGGACAGGGGGCGCTTGGACTGAAGCTTTCTTT.

This clone was found a few times. The chain carries TRBV7-3 and TRBJ2-3; 10 bases are a match to TRBD2. The germline V gene has CDR1 SGHTA and CDR2 FQGTGA. Trimming at V came to 6 bases and at J to 5 bases, leaving 5 bases not matched to a gene. The CDR3 is made up of 14 amino acids. CDR3 residues: CASRMGLAQDTQYF. In DNA form, the CDR3 reads TGTGCCAGCAGGATGGGACTAGCGCAAGATACGCAGTATTTT.

The V gene is TRBV28, the J gene TRBJ1-1; maybe TRBD1 (5 bases). Germline V lookup: CDR1 MDHEN, CDR2 SYDVKM. The CDR3 has 14 residues. The ends were cut back, 3 bases at V and 3 bases at J, with 11 bases in the middle. CDR3 region: CASSFPGWDTEAFF. As DNA, the CDR3 is TGTGCCAGCAGTTTCCCAGGGTGGGACACTGAAGCTTTCTTT.

The V and J genes are TRBV5-1 and TRBJ1-4, with TRBD1 matching over 7 bases. Unmatched junction bases numbered 6, after V lost 4 bases and J lost 3 bases. Per germline, CDR1 SGHRS and CDR2 YFSETQ. The CDR3 covers 15 residues. The CDR3 region has the DNA TGCGCCAGCAGCCGAGGTACAGGGGCTAATGAAAAACTGTTTTTT. Residues: CASSRGTGANEKLFF.

This sequence joins TRBV5-1 and TRBJ2-7, with TRBD1 identical over 7 bases. The ends lost 4 bases at V and 3 bases at J; junction bases unmatched: 7. The CDR3 loop spans 14 amino acids. Germline V CDR1 and CDR2: SGHRS, YFSETQ. Here the CDR3 reads CASSRSGQNYEQYF. As DNA, the CDR3 is TGCGCCAGCAGCCGCTCGGGACAGAACTACGAGCAGTACTTC.

J is TRBJ1-4 and V is TRBV7-9; D perhaps matches TRBD1 (6 bases). The CDR3 is made up of 15 amino acids. Germline lookup yields CDR1 SEHNR and CDR2 FQNEAQ (reference sequence). Trimming shortened V by 3 bases and J by 3 bases, and 11 bases separated the two germline ends. The CDR3 here is CASSFQGSANEKLFF. CDR3 DNA sequence: TGTGCCAGCAGCTTTCAGGGGTCCGCTAATGAAAAACTGTTTTTT.